A single sample gave rise to the 24 T cell receptor beta chains below, sequenced in a study of blood T cell repertoires in COVID-19. Produced via immunoSEQ multiplex PCR; TCRdb's table is partial and in-frame only. Among fewer than 500,000 clones listed, roughly 89% were seen once. Sequenced: peripheral blood. Receptors were obtained from a woman between 25 and 40 years old with active or convalescent COVID-19.

This clone was seen a handful of times. This specimen includes other DNA sequences encoding the same CDR3. The J gene is TRBJ1-2, the V gene TRBV5-1; D unclear. The CDR3 has 13 residues. Trimming took off 0 bases at V and 2 bases at J, with 5 bases between the two ends. Germline V gives CDR1 SGHRS, CDR2 YFSETQ. The CDR3: CASSLGGNYGYTF. As DNA, the CDR3 is TGCGCCAGCAGCTTGGGAGGGAACTATGGCTACACCTTC.

The rearrangement links TRBV3-1 (or the pseudogene TRBV3-2) to TRBJ2-7, with TRBD2 identical over 10 bases. This CDR3 comprises 14 residues. Looked up from germline, CDR1 is LGHDT and CDR2 is YNNKEL (reference sequence). With V trimmed by 4 bases and J by 5 bases, 5 bases remained unmatched. The CDR3 sequence: CASSPLAGVDEQYF. Here the CDR3 DNA reads TGTGCCAGCAGCCCCCTAGCGGGAGTCGACGAGCAGTACTTC.

This chain uses TRBV19 with TRBJ1-5; D uncertain. CDR3 size: 15 residues. Trimming took 3 bases from V and 2 from J, leaving 11 bases between them. CDR1 and CDR2 from the germline V gene are LNHDA and SQIVND (reference sequence). CDR3 sequence (DNA): TGTGCCAGTAGTATCGCGCCAGGCGGCAATCAGCCCCAGCATTTT. Encoded protein: CASSIAPGGNQPQHF.

The V and J genes are TRBV4-1 and TRBJ1-3, with TRBD1 as a possible D gene (6 bases). Germline V gene sequence: CDR1 MGHRA, CDR2 YSYEKL. The length of the CDR3 is 17 residues. Trimming shortened V by 3 bases and J by 0 bases, and 15 bases separated the two germline ends. CDR3 DNA sequence: TGCGCCAGCAGCCAGGATCCCTGGACAGTCTCTGGAAACACCATATATTTT. This sequence encodes CASSQDPWTVSGNTIYF.

The chain recombines TRBV5-1 with TRBJ1-1; a weak D match, TRBD1 (6 bases). Trimming pared 4 bases from V and 0 bases from J, leaving 10 bases between. The CDR3 has 14 residues. Germline V gives CDR1 SGHRS, CDR2 YFSETQ. Here the CDR3 reads CASSEGQLNTEAFF. CDR3 coding DNA: TGCGCCAGCAGCGAGGGACAACTGAACACTGAAGCTTTCTTT.

V is TRBV11-2 and J is TRBJ2-7, with 13 bases that match TRBD2. Unmatched junction bases numbered 8, after V lost 6 bases and J lost 0 bases. This CDR3 region has 17 residues. Per germline, CDR1 SGHAT and CDR2 FQNNGV. The CDR3 DNA reads as TGTGCCAGCAGGAGGACTAGCGGGGGCCTTAGCTCCTACGAGCAGTACTTC. Translation: CASRRTSGGLSSYEQYF.

The chain uses TRBV6-5 and TRBJ1-1, with D possibly TRBD1 on 5 matching bases. V lost 6 bases, J lost 1 base, and 12 bases lay in between. The CDR3 loop spans 14 amino acids. The germline V gene encodes CDR1 MNHEY and CDR2 SVGAGI. DNA of the CDR3: TGTGCCAGCAGGGCAACGACAGCGAACACTGAAGCTTTCTTT. As protein: CASRATTANTEAFF.

The rearrangement links TRBV9 to TRBJ1-3, with 7 bases fitting TRBD1. V shed 4 bases, J shed 4 bases, and the junction held 14 bases outside the gene matches. Germline V lookup: CDR1 SGDLS, CDR2 YYNGEE. The CDR3 sequence is 17 residues long. CDR3 bases: TGTGCCAGCAGCCCCCAACAGGGGCGCTATTCCGGAAACACCATATATTTT. Translating it yields CASSPQQGRYSGNTIYF.

The rearrangement uses TRBV6-5 and TRBJ2-1; D is undetermined. Germline V CDR1 and CDR2: MNHEY, SVGAGI. The CDR3 is 15 residues long. V shed 0 bases and J shed 5 bases, with 11 bases lying between them. The CDR3: CASSYSFGQDNEQFF. As DNA, the CDR3 is TGTGCCAGCAGTTACTCTTTCGGTCAGGACAATGAGCAGTTCTTC.

This chain connects TRBV4-1 to TRBJ1-1; weak D call: TRBD1 (5 bases). CDR1 is MGHRA, CDR2 YSYEKL, per germline. V lost 0 bases and J 1 base, leaving 9 bases between the germline ends. CDR3 length: 15 residues. The CDR3 bases are TGCGCCAGCAGCCAAGATAAGGGGCCGAACACTGAAGCTTTCTTT. Translating gives CASSQDKGPNTEAFF.

The chain recombines TRBV6-1 with TRBJ1-1; D unclear. The CDR3 spans 16 residues. Per the germline V gene, CDR1 is MNHNS and CDR2 is SASEGT. Trimming stripped 0 bases from V and 1 base from J, with 12 bases between. The CDR3 is CASSEAHEARNTEAFF. The CDR3 DNA sequence: TGTGCCAGCAGTGAAGCGCATGAGGCCAGGAACACTGAAGCTTTCTTT.

The rearrangement joins TRBV7-8 to TRBJ1-5; the match to TRBD1 covers 7 bases. Germline CDR1 reads SGHVS; CDR2 reads FQNEAQ. The CDR3 contains 18 residues. Trimming at V came to 5 bases and at J to 0 bases, leaving 13 bases not matched to a gene. CDR3 DNA sequence: TGTGCCAGCAGCCGGTTTCCCGGGACAGACAATAGCAATCAGCCCCAGCATTTT. Its protein is CASSRFPGTDNSNQPQHF.

This rearrangement joins TRBV2 to TRBJ2-2; 9 nucleotides agree with TRBD2. CDR3 length equals 15 residues. The V segment lost 7 bases and the J segment 0 bases; nucleotides outside the gene matches: 3. Germline V gene sequence: CDR1 SNHLY, CDR2 FYNNEI. In DNA form, the CDR3 reads TGTGCCAGCAATGGCGGGAGGGCGAACACCGGGGAGCTGTTTTTT. It encodes CASNGGRANTGELFF.

This clone was seen more than once but under ten times. The V gene is TRBV5-4, the J gene TRBJ2-3, with 9 bases that match TRBD2. The CDR3 spans 15 residues. The V and J ends lost 0 bases and 5 bases, in that order; junction bases with no gene match: 4. CDR1 SGHNT and CDR2 YYREEE come from the germline V gene (reference sequence). CDR3 protein: CASSLGGGAIDTQYF. CDR3 DNA: TGTGCCAGCAGCTTGGGCGGGGGGGCAATAGATACGCAGTATTTT.

This clone was seen once. This sequence joins TRBV20-1 and TRBJ1-4, with no clear D. V was cut by 2 bases and J by 5 bases, with 3 bases left in between. The CDR3 is made up of 11 amino acids. Germline CDR1 is DFQATT and CDR2 is SNEGSKA (reference sequence). DNA for the CDR3: TGCAGTGCTAGACTGAATGAAAAACTGTTTTTT. It is translated as CSARLNEKLFF.

The genes are TRBV6-5 and TRBJ2-5; the match to TRBD2 covers 9 bases. The V segment lost 6 bases and the J segment 5 bases; nucleotides outside the gene matches: 7. Germline CDR1 MNHEY, CDR2 SVGAGI. The CDR3 consists of 14 residues. The CDR3 DNA sequence: TGTGCCAGCAGCGGAGCGGGGGGTCGGGAGACCCAGTACTTC. The encoded protein is CASSGAGGRETQYF.

This clone was counted a single time. The V gene is TRBV15, the J gene TRBJ2-5; D remains ambiguous. The CDR3 extends over 13 amino acids. CDR1 and CDR2 (germline): LNHNV, YYDKDF (reference sequence). V was clipped by 0 bases and J by 4 bases, with 6 bases between them. The chain's CDR3 is CATSREGLETQYF. The CDR3 DNA reads as TGTGCCACCAGCAGAGAGGGCCTAGAGACCCAGTACTTC.

The rearrangement joins TRBV5-1 to TRBJ1-3; 9 nucleotides agree with TRBD1. Germline CDR1 SGHRS, CDR2 YFSETQ. This CDR3 region has 15 residues. The V and J ends lost 5 bases and 1 base, in that order; junction bases with no gene match: 4. CDR3 coding DNA: TGCGCCAGCAGTCGACAGGGGGAGTCTGGAAACACCATATATTTT. This sequence encodes CASSRQGESGNTIYF.

The V call is TRBV12-3 or TRBV12-4, the J call TRBJ1-2; D might be TRBD1 (6 bases). There are 13 residues in the CDR3. The ends were cut back, 3 bases at V and 7 bases at J, with 12 bases in the middle. CDR3 in amino acids: CASSLGRGFGYTF. In nucleotides, the CDR3 is TGTGCCAGCAGTTTGGGCAGGGGTTTTGGCTACACCTTC.

The chain recombines TRBV27 with TRBJ1-2; D gene ambiguous. Germline values: CDR1 MNHEY, CDR2 SMNVEV (reference sequence). The CDR3 spans 13 residues. Trimming shortened V by 5 bases and J by 4 bases, and 11 bases separated the two germline ends. The CDR3 DNA reads as TGTGCCAGCAGTACGAGTAACAGCTATGGCTACACCTTC. Its protein product is CASSTSNSYGYTF.

The chain combines TRBV5-4 with TRBJ2-5; TRBD2 aligns across 16 bases. The germline gives CDR1 SGHNT, CDR2 YYREEE (reference sequence). The CDR3 is made up of 17 amino acids. The trim removed 3 bases at V and 5 bases at J, leaving 7 bases unmatched. The CDR3 loop reads CASSSGLAGGPGETQYF. The DNA of the CDR3 is TGTGCCAGCAGCTCGGGACTAGCGGGAGGGCCGGGGGAGACCCAGTACTTC.

The gene calls are TRBV29-1 and TRBJ2-7; D not certain. Trimming stripped 0 bases from V and 2 bases from J, with 5 bases between. Germline V gene sequence: CDR1 SQVTM, CDR2 ANQGSEA. CDR3 length: 12 residues. CDR3 bases: TGCAGCGTTGAAGATCAGGCCTACGAGCAGTACTTC. Amino acid sequence: CSVEDQAYEQYF.

The chain recombines TRBV19 with TRBJ1-1; D perhaps matches TRBD1 (5 bases). Trimming cost V 7 bases and J 2 bases, with 11 bases left between them. The germline gives CDR1 LNHDA, CDR2 SQIVND (reference sequence). The CDR3 is made up of 13 amino acids. The CDR3 sequence is CASTAGGNTEAFF. The CDR3 bases are TGTGCCAGTACGGCGGGGGGTAACACTGAAGCTTTCTTT.

V and J are TRBV5-8 and TRBJ1-2; D gene ambiguous. Trimming cost V 2 bases and J 3 bases, with 11 bases left between them. Germline values: CDR1 SGHTS, CDR2 YDEGEE. The CDR3 is 14 amino acids. This chain's CDR3 is CASSFSGVYYGYTF. The CDR3 nucleotides read TGTGCCAGCAGCTTTTCAGGCGTATACTATGGCTACACCTTC.